This TCR beta chain was identified during a study of T cells after yellow fever vaccination. Study outcomes and limitations: Clones that expanded after primary vaccination mostly reappeared after the booster (around 96% CD4, 88% CD8).

MiXCR, applied by TCRdb to the 5' RACE reads, yields one record per CDR3 protein. The table records around 100,000 distinct CDR3 sequences, roughly 6% of them present only once. Points on this clonotype: The antigen remains unidentified.

V lost 3 bases, J lost 5 bases, and 11 bases lay in between. The CDR3 sequence is 14 residues long. Germline V gene lookup returns CDR1 MGHRA and CDR2 YSYEKL. The sequenced sample was CD8+ T cells sorted from PBMCs, obtained 10 days after the yellow fever booster vaccination. The sequence came from a man aged 18 to 35 who received the YFV17D yellow fever vaccine. The genes are TRBV4-1 and TRBJ2-1; D is possibly TRBD1 or TRBD2 (5 bases each). The CDR3 spells CASSQWGLNNEQFF. In DNA form, the CDR3 reads TGCGCCAGCAGCCAGTGGGGGTTAAACAATGAGCAGTTCTTC.